Listed below are T cell receptor beta chains from one sample, sequenced in a study of OX40 agonist ivuxolimab in advanced cancers. Clones were read by immunoSEQ multiplex PCR, and TCRdb kept only the in-frame ones, dropping some. The top ten hold 2% to 2.5% of the sample, which has about 82,000 clones, around 90% seen once. Sequencing used CD4+ or CD8+ T cells sorted from blood, obtained in a trial of the OX40 agonist ivuxolimab. These receptors were obtained from an adult with an advanced solid tumor such as melanoma, head and neck, liver or kidney cancer. Both conserved end residues are part of each CDR3. D genes are given only for firm matches. A clone size is listed for some rows: how often the clone was seen (once, few, many), or a class if it is expanded.

D gene: .; clone size: .; J gene: TRBJ2-1; V gene: TRBV18; CDR3 DNA: TGTGCCAGCTCACCGAGCGAGGGCGCTTACAATGAGCAGTTCTTC; CDR3 protein: CASSPSEGAYNEQFF
D gene: TRBD2; clone size: .; J gene: TRBJ2-7; V gene: TRBV19; CDR3 DNA: TGTGCCAGTAGTACCGGGGGAAAAGGGACTAGCGGGAGAAAGGCGTACGAGCAGTACTTC; CDR3 protein: CASSTGGKGTSGRKAYEQYF
D gene: TRBD2; clone size: .; J gene: TRBJ2-1; V gene: TRBV30; CDR3 DNA: TGTGCCTGGACGGGACTAGCGGGACGCTACAATGAGCAGTTCTTC; CDR3 protein: CAWTGLAGRYNEQFF
D gene: TRBD1; clone size: .; J gene: TRBJ1-2; V gene: TRBV30; CDR3 DNA: TGTGCCGGGGACAGGGGTGCTCGCGGCTACACCTTC; CDR3 protein: CAGDRGARGYTF
D gene: .; clone size: .; J gene: TRBJ2-1; V gene: TRBV6-5; CDR3 DNA: TGTGCCAGCAGTTATCGGAGACGGGATGAGCAGTTCTTC; CDR3 protein: CASSYRRRDEQFF
D gene: TRBD1; clone size: .; J gene: TRBJ2-7; V gene: TRBV28; CDR3 DNA: TGTGCCAGCAGTTCGGGACAGAACTACGAGCAGTACTTC; CDR3 protein: CASSSGQNYEQYF
D gene: .; clone size: .; J gene: TRBJ2-3; V gene: TRBV29-1; CDR3 DNA: TGCAGCGTTGAAGATGCCCTAGTCAACACAGATACGCAGTATTTT; CDR3 protein: CSVEDALVNTDTQYF
D gene: .; clone size: .; J gene: TRBJ1-5; V gene: TRBV4-1; CDR3 DNA: TGCGCCAGCAGTCGGACACAAGTTCAGCCCCAGCATTTT; CDR3 protein: CASSRTQVQPQHF
D gene: .; clone size: .; J gene: TRBJ2-5; V gene: TRBV18; CDR3 DNA: TGTGCCAGCTCACCTCGAGGTAGCGCCCAAGAGACCCAGTACTTC; CDR3 protein: CASSPRGSAQETQYF
D gene: .; clone size: once; J gene: TRBJ2-6; V gene: TRBV15; CDR3 DNA: TGTGCCACCAGCAGAGATCCGCCGGGCGTCCTGACTTTC; CDR3 protein: CATSRDPPGVLTF
D gene: .; clone size: .; J gene: TRBJ2-5; V gene: TRBV6-5; CDR3 DNA: TGTGCCAGCAGTTACTCGTTTAGGGAGACCCAGTACTTC; CDR3 protein: CASSYSFRETQYF
D gene: .; clone size: few; J gene: TRBJ2-7; V gene: TRBV5-6; CDR3 DNA: TGTGCCAGCTCCACCCGGGGCTACGAGCAGTACTTC; CDR3 protein: CASSTRGYEQYF
D gene: TRBD1; clone size: .; J gene: TRBJ2-1; V gene: TRBV7-6; CDR3 DNA: TGTGCCAGCAGCCCCCACCTCAGGGGGGAGCAGTTCTTC; CDR3 protein: CASSPHLRGEQFF
D gene: TRBD1; clone size: .; J gene: TRBJ1-6; V gene: TRBV30; CDR3 DNA: TGTGCCTGCGACAGGGGATCCTATAATTCACCCCTCCACTTT; CDR3 protein: CACDRGSYNSPLHF
D gene: TRBD1; clone size: .; J gene: TRBJ2-7; V gene: TRBV2; CDR3 DNA: TGTGCCAGCAGAATCGGGACAGGGAGGTACGAGCAGTACTTC; CDR3 protein: CASRIGTGRYEQYF
D gene: TRBD1; clone size: .; J gene: TRBJ2-5; V gene: TRBV7-2; CDR3 DNA: TGTGCCAGCAGCGCCGGGACAGGGAGGGGAGAGACCCAGTACTTC; CDR3 protein: CASSAGTGRGETQYF
D gene: .; clone size: .; J gene: TRBJ1-3; V gene: TRBV28; CDR3 DNA: TGTGCCAGCAGTTTAGCCATGATGGTTCGAAACACCATATATTTT; CDR3 protein: CASSLAMMVRNTIYF
D gene: .; clone size: .; J gene: TRBJ2-3; V gene: TRBV19; CDR3 DNA: TGTGCCAGTAGTAACACAGATACGCAGTATTTT; CDR3 protein: CASSNTDTQYF
D gene: TRBD2; clone size: .; J gene: TRBJ2-3; V gene: TRBV27; CDR3 DNA: TGTGCCAGCCACACTAGCGGGAGGCCTGGGGATACGCAGTATTTT; CDR3 protein: CASHTSGRPGDTQYF
D gene: TRBD2; clone size: .; J gene: TRBJ2-1; V gene: TRBV5-1; CDR3 DNA: TGCGCCAGCAGCCGCAACCTGGGGATAGCGGGAAACAATGAGCAGTTCTTC; CDR3 protein: CASSRNLGIAGNNEQFF
D gene: TRBD2; clone size: .; J gene: TRBJ2-5; V gene: TRBV7-2; CDR3 DNA: TGTGCCAGCAGCTTAGGTTTAGCGGGAGGGCAAGAGACCCAGTACTTC; CDR3 protein: CASSLGLAGGQETQYF
D gene: .; clone size: .; J gene: TRBJ2-7; V gene: TRBV6-1; CDR3 DNA: TGTGCCAGCAGTGAACTTCACGCATCCTACGAGCAGTACTTC; CDR3 protein: CASSELHASYEQYF
D gene: TRBD1; clone size: once; J gene: TRBJ2-7; V gene: TRBV7-3; CDR3 DNA: TGTGCCAGCAGCCCCTGGGCACAGGGGGCTAGCTCCTACGAGCAGTACTTC; CDR3 protein: CASSPWAQGASSYEQYF
D gene: .; clone size: .; J gene: TRBJ2-1; V gene: TRBV11-2; CDR3 DNA: TGTGCCAGCAGCCGATCCCTTTACAATGAGCAGTTCTTC; CDR3 protein: CASSRSLYNEQFF
D gene: .; clone size: few; J gene: TRBJ1-5; V gene: TRBV30; CDR3 DNA: TGTGCCTGGAGTGGCGGGGACCTGGGTAATCAGCCCCAGCATTTT; CDR3 protein: CAWSGGDLGNQPQHF
D gene: TRBD2; clone size: .; J gene: TRBJ2-7; V gene: TRBV7-9; CDR3 DNA: TGTGCCAGCAGCTTAGCTGCGGGAGGCTACGAGCAGTACTTC; CDR3 protein: CASSLAAGGYEQYF
D gene: TRBD1; clone size: .; J gene: TRBJ1-1; V gene: TRBV5-4; CDR3 DNA: TGTGCCAGCAGCCCGGGACAGATGAACACTGAAGCTTTCTTT; CDR3 protein: CASSPGQMNTEAFF
D gene: .; clone size: .; J gene: TRBJ2-2; V gene: TRBV19; CDR3 DNA: TGTGCCAGTAGTTTACAGGGTATCACCGGGGAGCTGTTTTTT; CDR3 protein: CASSLQGITGELFF
D gene: .; clone size: .; J gene: TRBJ1-1; V gene: TRBV28; CDR3 DNA: TGTGCCAGCAGTTTAAATCCCTACCATCTGAGGGGCACTGAAGCTTTCTTT; CDR3 protein: CASSLNPYHLRGTEAFF
D gene: TRBD1; clone size: once; J gene: TRBJ2-7; V gene: TRBV28; CDR3 DNA: TGTGCCAGCACCACGGGACAGGGGATCCACGAGCAGTACTTC; CDR3 protein: CASTTGQGIHEQYF
D gene: .; clone size: .; J gene: TRBJ2-3; V gene: TRBV5-1; CDR3 DNA: TGCGCCAGCAGCTTGGGGTTTACAGATACGCAGTATTTT; CDR3 protein: CASSLGFTDTQYF
D gene: TRBD1; clone size: .; J gene: TRBJ1-2; V gene: TRBV19; CDR3 DNA: TGTGCCAGTAGTATTTCCAGGGGGAGCTATGGCTACACCTTC; CDR3 protein: CASSISRGSYGYTF
D gene: TRBD1; clone size: .; J gene: TRBJ1-3; V gene: TRBV28; CDR3 DNA: TGTGCCAGCAGCGGACAGGTCTTTACGACTGGAAACACCATATATTTT; CDR3 protein: CASSGQVFTTGNTIYF
D gene: TRBD1; clone size: .; J gene: TRBJ2-7; V gene: TRBV10-1; CDR3 DNA: TGCGCCAGCAGTCCAGGGACAGCGGCCTACGAGCAGTACTTC; CDR3 protein: CASSPGTAAYEQYF
D gene: .; clone size: .; J gene: TRBJ2-2; V gene: TRBV19; CDR3 DNA: TGTGCCAGTAGTATTGGAGTAGCGGAGGGCACCGGGGAGCTGTTTTTT; CDR3 protein: CASSIGVAEGTGELFF
D gene: .; clone size: once; J gene: TRBJ1-2; V gene: TRBV6-6; CDR3 DNA: TGTGCCAGCAGTTACTCGTCGACCATTAATCGGCCTGGCTACACCTTC; CDR3 protein: CASSYSSTINRPGYTF
D gene: .; clone size: .; J gene: TRBJ2-7; V gene: TRBV9; CDR3 DNA: TGTGCCAGCAGCGTAGCAGGGTCCCCCTACGAGCAGTACTTC; CDR3 protein: CASSVAGSPYEQYF
D gene: .; clone size: .; J gene: TRBJ1-3; V gene: TRBV7-2; CDR3 DNA: TGTGCCAGCAGCCCTAGGACACTCAGCTCTGGAAACACCATATATTTT; CDR3 protein: CASSPRTLSSGNTIYF
D gene: .; clone size: .; J gene: TRBJ2-1; V gene: TRBV7-8; CDR3 DNA: TGTGCCAGCAGCCCCTCCCTCCTTGTTTCAAATGAGCAGTTCTTC; CDR3 protein: CASSPSLLVSNEQFF
D gene: .; clone size: once; J gene: TRBJ1-5; V gene: TRBV9; CDR3 DNA: TGTGCCAGCAGCGTAGGATGGTGGGGCAATCAGCCCCAGCATTTT; CDR3 protein: CASSVGWWGNQPQHF
D gene: .; clone size: once; J gene: TRBJ1-5; V gene: TRBV10-3; CDR3 DNA: TGTGCCATCAGTGGTCCCAGGGCAGCCAATCAGCCCCAGCATTTT; CDR3 protein: CAISGPRAANQPQHF